Following are 24 T cell receptor beta chains from one sample sequenced in a study of T cell clonality in common variable immunodeficiency. General observations from the study: Common variable immunodeficiency TCR beta sequences reportedly had fewer deletions and N-nucleotide insertions.

Repertoires were generated with immunoSEQ multiplex PCR, while TCRdb's copy carries only in-frame clones and drops some. The repertoire has about 30,000 clones, none seen only once; the ten largest take 5% to 7%. No antigen has been assigned to these receptors. Sequences were obtained from peripheral blood mononuclear cells. The receptor set was obtained from a human donor with common variable immunodeficiency.

This clone turned up a few times. The CDR3 is cut off 3 residues early in the read; its end comes from the germline J gene. The chain recombines TRBV20-1 with TRBJ2-7; D remains ambiguous. Trimming removed 4 bases from V and 5 bases from J, with 12 bases in between. CDR1 is DFQATT, CDR2 SNEGSKA, per germline (reference sequence). The CDR3 consists of 12 residues. CDR3 sequence: CSANQVANEQYF. The CDR3 DNA, read in part, is TGCAGTGCTAATCAGGTTGCCAACGAG.

The sample holds a few counts of this clone. The sequenced fragment ends 3 residues before the CDR3 boundary, so the rest is inferred from the germline J gene. V gene TRBV13 combines with J gene TRBJ2-1; 8 bases line up with TRBD2. Germline V CDR1 and CDR2: PRHDT, FYEKMQ (reference sequence). The CDR3 covers 17 residues. V shed 1 base, J shed 6 bases, and the junction held 11 bases outside the gene matches. The CDR3 sequence: CASSLDDGGAFFNEQFF. The sequenced part of the CDR3 DNA is TGTGCCAGCAGCTTAGATGACGGGGGGGCATTTTTCAATGAG.

Note on this clone: The sequenced fragment ends 3 residues before the CDR3 boundary, so the rest is inferred from the germline J gene. The chain couples TRBV18 to TRBJ2-1; D uncertain. Germline V lookup: CDR1 KGHSH, CDR2 LQKENI. V lost 6 bases and J lost 0, with 12 bases in between. The CDR3 sequence is 15 residues long. The DNA read from the CDR3 is TGTGCCAGCTCCCTCGACTCTGGCTCCTACAATGAG. This codes for CASSLDSGSYNE. The whole CDR3 sequence reads CASSLDSGSYNEQFF.

As for this clone: From the germline J gene comes the end of the CDR3, since the read stops 3 residues before it. The chain couples TRBV14 to TRBJ2-7; 9 bases are a match to TRBD1. Germline CDR1 reads SGHDN; CDR2 reads FVKESK. The CDR3 loop spans 16 amino acids. Trimming took 2 bases from V and 3 from J; bases not matched to a gene: 8. This chain's CDR3 is CASSQLYRGRLYEQYF. Partial CDR3 DNA: TGTGCCAGCAGCCAACTTTACAGGGGGCGCCTCTACGAG. Combining the CDR3 with reference TRBV14 and TRBJ2-7 gives the whole variable domain EAGVTQFPSHSVIEKGQTVTLRCDPISGHDNLYWYRRVMGKEIKFLLHFVKESKQDESGMPNNRFLAERTGGTYSTLKVQPAELEDSGVYFCASSQLYRGRLYEQYFGPGTRLTVT.

As regards this clone: Read sequence stops 3 residues before the CDR3 end, and the germline J gene provides the missing end. J is TRBJ2-3 and V is TRBV18; 8 bases align to TRBD2. This CDR3 contains 16 residues. CDR1 is KGHSH, CDR2 LQKENI, per germline. The J segment lost 4 bases and the V segment lost 2 bases, leaving 8 bases of the junction unmatched. The part of the CDR3 DNA that was read is TGTGCCAGCTCACCAATCGGGGGGGGTTCAGCAGATACG. Residues: CASSPIGGGSADT. The CDR3 as a whole reads CASSPIGGGSADTQYF.

On this clone: The CDR3 end falls 3 residues outside the read, so it is completed with the germline J gene. The chain links TRBV18 to TRBJ1-2; TRBD1 might be the D (5 bases). V was trimmed by 1 base and J by 4 bases, leaving 10 bases between them. The germline V gene encodes CDR1 KGHSH and CDR2 LQKENI. CDR3 length equals 14 residues. The chain's CDR3 is CASSPQGESYGYTF. The DNA read from the CDR3 is TGTGCCAGCTCACCACAAGGGGAATCCTATGGC. Complete variable domain (other parts from reference TRBV18 and TRBJ1-2): NAGVMQNPRHLVRRRGQEARLRCSPMKGHSHVYWYRQLPEEGLKFMVYLQKENIIDESGMPKERFSAEFPKEGPSILRIQQVVRGDSAAYFCASSPQGESYGYTFGSGTRLTVV.

The sample holds many counts of this clone. Sequencing ends 3 residues short of the CDR3 end; the germline J gene provides the rest. V usage is TRBV7-9 and J usage is TRBJ1-4; TRBD1 matches at 10 bases. V lost 3 bases, J lost 5 bases, and 0 bases stayed unmatched. Germline CDR1 SEHNR, CDR2 FQNEAQ (reference sequence). The CDR3 has 14 amino acids. The part of the CDR3 DNA that was read is TGTGCCAGCAGCTTGGGACAGGGGAATGAAAAA. It is translated as CASSLGQGNEK. The full CDR3 reads CASSLGQGNEKLFF.

This clone was picked up a small number of times. From the germline J gene comes the end of the CDR3, since the read stops 3 residues before it. The chain employs TRBV5-1 and TRBJ2-7; 10 nucleotides line up with TRBD1. Germline CDR1 SGHRS, CDR2 YFSETQ. CDR3 length: 17 amino acids. The V gene end was trimmed by 0 bases and the J gene end by 3 bases; junction bases not matched to a gene: 9. CDR3 sequence reads: CASSLASRTGGFYEQYF. The covered CDR3 bases are TGCGCCAGCAGCTTGGCCAGTCGGACAGGGGGTTTCTACGAG.

At least ten counts were recorded for this clone. This CDR3 reads CASSPNTGREQYF. The sequenced CDR3 bases are TGTGCCAGCTCACCAAATACAGGGCGCGAG. The rearrangement uses TRBV18 and TRBJ2-7; D might be TRBD1 (6 bases). The read ends 3 residues shy of where the CDR3 ends; the end is completed using the germline J gene. Germline CDR1 KGHSH, CDR2 LQKENI. CDR3 length equals 13 residues. Trimming pared 2 bases from V and 6 bases from J, leaving 11 bases between.

There are a few counts of this clone. Sequencing ends 3 residues short of the CDR3 end; the germline J gene provides the rest. The chain uses TRBV7-6 and TRBJ1-1, with a tentative D call TRBD1 (5 bases). The CDR3 has 16 amino acids. V was shortened by 5 bases and J by 0 bases, with 16 bases between the two germline ends. Germline V gives CDR1 SGHVS, CDR2 FNYEAQ. CDR3: CASSPEPRGMNTEAFF. The sequenced part of the CDR3 DNA is TGTGCCAGCAGCCCTGAACCCCGGGGGATGAACACTGAA.

This clone was seen ten or more times. The DNA ends 3 residues before the CDR3 does, and the rest of the CDR3 is filled in from the germline J gene. The chain employs TRBV14 and TRBJ2-3, with D unclear. Germline-derived CDR1 and CDR2 are SGHDN and FVKESK. V lost 4 bases, J lost 6 bases, and 8 bases lay in between. CDR3 length equals 12 residues. The sequenced CDR3 bases are TGTGCCAGCAGCCCCGACTGGGATACG. Translated: CASSPDWDT. The entire CDR3 protein reads CASSPDWDTQYF.

This clone has a handful of counts. The read comes to an end 3 residues before the CDR3 does, leaving the germline J gene to fill in the end. The chain is built from TRBV7-2 and TRBJ1-5, with D possibly TRBD1 on 6 matching bases. V was pared by 5 bases and J by 3 bases, with 14 bases between. The germline CDR1 and CDR2 sequences are SGHTA and FQGNSA. This CDR3 comprises 15 residues. The CDR3 bases that were read are TGTGCCAGCAGCGCCCAGACAGGAGTCAATCAGCCC. This encodes CASSAQTGVNQP. The full CDR3 protein is CASSAQTGVNQPQHF. The full variable domain, in which reference TRBV7-2 and TRBJ1-5 provide the parts outside the CDR3, is GAGVSQSPSNKVTEKGKDVELRCDPISGHTALYWYRQSLGQGLEFLIYFQGNSAPDKSGLPSDRFSAERTGGSVSTLTIQRTQQEDSAVYLCASSAQTGVNQPQHFGDGTRLSIL.

As concerns this clone: The sequence runs out 3 residues before the end of the CDR3; the remainder is reconstructed from the germline J gene. The rearrangement uses TRBV6-2 or TRBV6-3 and TRBJ1-2, with 8 nucleotides matching TRBD1. Germline CDR1 reads MNHEY; CDR2 reads SVGEGT. V shed 4 bases and J 6 bases; nucleotides not matched to a gene: 13. This CDR3 has 16 amino acids. CDR3 region: CASSFLIRDRRNGYTF. CDR3 bases read: TGTGCCAGCAGTTTCCTTATCCGGGACAGGCGGAATGGC.

This clone has more than one count but fewer than ten. The CDR3 goes on 3 residues after the read ends, and that part is filled in from the germline J gene. This chain joins TRBV19 and TRBJ1-5, with 9 positions matching TRBD1. Germline lookup yields CDR1 LNHDA and CDR2 SQIVND (reference sequence). CDR3 size: 17 residues. V was pared by 5 bases and J by 5 bases, with 13 bases of the junction left unmatched. The CDR3 region is CASSAHRTGARHQPQHF. CDR3 DNA, as far as it was read: TGTGCCAGTAGTGCCCACCGGACAGGGGCTAGGCATCAGCCC.

This clone was seen repeatedly, ten times or more. The read comes to an end 3 residues before the CDR3 does, leaving the germline J gene to fill in the end. V usage is TRBV5-1 and J usage is TRBJ2-7; 8 bases line up with TRBD1. The V and J ends lost 5 bases and 1 base, in that order; junction bases with no gene match: 8. The germline CDR1 and CDR2 sequences are SGHRS and YFSETQ. The CDR3 has 15 amino acids. Partial CDR3 DNA: TGCGCCAGCAGACCTTTAGACAGGGGTTCCTACGAG. Protein sequence: CASRPLDRGSYE. The full CDR3 sequence reads CASRPLDRGSYEQYF.

This clone was detected many times. The CDR3 goes on 3 residues after the read ends, and that part is filled in from the germline J gene. V usage is TRBV5-1 and J usage is TRBJ1-4, with D unresolved. Germline V gene lookup returns CDR1 SGHRS and CDR2 YFSETQ. This CDR3 region has 11 residues. The V and J ends lost 7 bases and 3 bases respectively, with 4 bases between them. The CDR3: CASRANEKLFF. The CDR3 bases that were read are TGCGCCAGCCGGGCTAATGAAAAA.

On this clone itself: The read finishes 3 residues shy of the CDR3 end, and the germline J gene is used to complete it. The chain is built from TRBV30 and TRBJ2-3; 10 nucleotides line up with TRBD2. CDR1 and CDR2 (germline): GTSNPN, SVGIG (reference sequence). The CDR3 has 16 residues. J gave up 1 base and V 0 bases, and 4 bases lay outside the gene matches. This chain's CDR3 is CAWSVGLAGGTDTQYF. The CDR3 bases that were read are TGTGCCTGGAGTGTTGGGCTAGCGGGGGGCACAGATACG. Full variable domain (rest looked up from reference TRBV30 and TRBJ2-3): SQTIHQWPATLVQPVGSPLSLECTVEGTSNPNLYWYRQAAGRGLQLLFYSVGIGQISSEVPQNLSASRPQDRQFILSSKKLLLSDSGFYLCAWSVGLAGGTDTQYFGPGTRLTVL.

As for this clone: The read terminates 3 residues before the CDR3 end, so the remaining end is supplied by the germline J gene. V and J are TRBV19 and TRBJ2-1, with 10 nucleotides matching TRBD2. V gave up 5 bases and J gave up 2 bases; unmatched junction bases: 3. The germline V gene encodes CDR1 LNHDA and CDR2 SQIVND (reference sequence). The CDR3 consists of 15 residues. The sequenced CDR3 bases are TGTGCCAGTAGTGGCGGACTAGCGGCCTACAATGAG. It is translated as CASSGGLAAYNE. Given in full, the CDR3 is CASSGGLAAYNEQFF. Together with reference TRBV19 and TRBJ2-1, the CDR3 gives the full variable domain: DGGITQSPKYLFRKEGQNVTLSCEQNLNHDAMYWYRQDPGQGLRLIYYSQIVNDFQKGDIAEGYSVSREKKESFPLTVTSAQKNPTAFYLCASSGGLAAYNEQFFGPGTRLTVL.

As for this clone: The DNA ends 3 residues before the CDR3 does, and the rest of the CDR3 is filled in from the germline J gene. The rearrangement uses TRBV7-3 and TRBJ1-4; TRBD1 matches at 8 bases. The CDR3 totals 13 residues. Germline CDR1 SGHTA, CDR2 FQGTGA. Incomplete CDR3 DNA: TGTGCCAGCAGCTCTACTACAGGGGGAGAA. Translated, it gives CASSSTTGGE. From start to end, the CDR3 is CASSSTTGGELFF.

At least ten counts were recorded for this clone. Read sequence stops 3 residues before the CDR3 end, and the germline J gene provides the missing end. The chain carries TRBV18 and TRBJ1-5; D is undetermined. The CDR3 extends over 16 amino acids. Germline loops: CDR1 KGHSH, CDR2 LQKENI. V was trimmed by 2 bases and J by 1 base, leaving 12 bases between them. The CDR3 protein is CASSPLGRGSNQPQHF. The part of the CDR3 DNA that was read is TGTGCCAGCTCACCATTAGGGCGCGGGAGCAATCAGCCC.

As for this clone: The read terminates 3 residues ahead of where the CDR3 ends, so the germline J gene completes it. The chain joins TRBV19 to TRBJ1-2; 7 bases are a match to TRBD1. Germline CDR1 LNHDA, CDR2 SQIVND (reference sequence). This CDR3 has 14 residues. The CDR3 sequence is CASSISGTDISYTF. The CDR3 bases that were read are TGTGCCAGTAGTATATCCGGGACAGACATCAGC.

This clone was seen more than once but under ten times. Coverage ceases 3 residues before the CDR3 finishes, and the germline J gene fills in the end. The chain employs TRBV19 and TRBJ1-4, with D unclear. The CDR3 covers 16 residues. Germline V CDR1 and CDR2: LNHDA, SQIVND (reference sequence). Trimming stripped 8 bases from V and 0 bases from J, with 16 bases between. The part of the CDR3 DNA that was read is TGTGCCAGTGGCAATTTTAGGGCCGCAACTAATGAAAAA. The encoded protein is CASGNFRAATNEK. The whole CDR3 reads CASGNFRAATNEKLFF.

This clone was observed at least ten times. Read coverage stops 3 residues before the CDR3 terminus; the germline J gene supplies the remainder. The chain employs TRBV20-1 and TRBJ2-5, with 7 nucleotides matching TRBD2. Trimming at V came to 1 base and at J to 3 bases, leaving 8 bases not matched to a gene. The CDR3 consists of 15 residues. Germline V gives CDR1 DFQATT, CDR2 SNEGSKA (reference sequence). The sequenced part of the CDR3 DNA is TGCAGTGCTAGAGTTTGGCGGGGAGGGAAAGAGACC. Translated, it gives CSARVWRGGKET. The whole CDR3 reads CSARVWRGGKETQYF.

The CDR3 loop reads CASSSGQGYTDTQYF. Partial CDR3 DNA: TGTGCCAGCAGCTCCGGACAGGGATACACAGATACG. This chain joins TRBV7-3 and TRBJ2-3; 8 bases match TRBD1. Read sequence stops 3 residues before the CDR3 end, and the germline J gene provides the missing end. With 4 bases clipped from V and 2 bases from J, the junction kept 5 bases outside the gene matches. This CDR3 is 15 amino acids long. In germline, CDR1 is SGHTA, CDR2 FQGTGA.